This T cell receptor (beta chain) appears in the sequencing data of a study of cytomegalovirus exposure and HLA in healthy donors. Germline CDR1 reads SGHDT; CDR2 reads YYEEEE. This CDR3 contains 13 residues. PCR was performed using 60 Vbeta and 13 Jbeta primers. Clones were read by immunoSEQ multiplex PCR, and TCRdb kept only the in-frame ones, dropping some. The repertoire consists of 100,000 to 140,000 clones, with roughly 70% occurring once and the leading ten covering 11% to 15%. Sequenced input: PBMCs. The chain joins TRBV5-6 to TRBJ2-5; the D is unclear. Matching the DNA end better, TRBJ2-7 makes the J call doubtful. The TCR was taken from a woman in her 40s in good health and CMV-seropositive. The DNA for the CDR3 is TGTGCCAGCAGCTTGGCCGCTGCCTACGAGCAGTACTTC. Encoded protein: CASSLAAAYEQYF.